Sequencing of this TCR beta chain was carried out in a study of Graves' ophthalmopathy and Graves' hyperthyroidism. From RNA, the CDR3 regions of TCR beta chains were amplified and sequenced. The library came from an HTBI-primed first-round RT-PCR and a second-round multiplex PCR. MiXCR, run by TCRdb on the multiplex PCR reads, gives a single entry per CDR3 protein. The top ten clones hold 40% to 55% of a sample with almost 750,000 distinct CDR3 sequences, 40% of them seen once. The germline V gene encodes CDR1 LNHNV and CDR2 YYDKDF (reference sequence). V was pared by 1 base and J by 0 bases, with 10 bases between. The CDR3 loop spans 15 amino acids. General study findings and limits: The authors also found most expanded thyroid clonotypes above 0.001 frequency in blood. With roughly 65% sensitivity and roughly 72% specificity, the model predicted ophthalmopathy progression.

This clonotype was seen repeatedly, ten times or more. The antigen is undetermined. This TCR derives from an adult man with Graves' ophthalmopathy. Sequences were obtained from peripheral blood. The chain joins TRBV15 to TRBJ2-7; weak D call: TRBD2 (5 bases). CDR3 in DNA: TGTGCCACCAGCAGAGGACGGGAATACTCCTACGAGCAGTACTTC. It is translated as CATSRGREYSYEQYF. Full variable domain (remainder filled in from reference TRBV15 and TRBJ2-7): DAMVIQNPRYQVTQFGKPVTLSCSQTLNHNVMYWYQQKSSQAPKLLFHYYDKDFNNEADTPDNFQSRRPNTSFCFLDIRSPGLGDTAMYLCATSRGREYSYEQYFGPGTRLTVT.